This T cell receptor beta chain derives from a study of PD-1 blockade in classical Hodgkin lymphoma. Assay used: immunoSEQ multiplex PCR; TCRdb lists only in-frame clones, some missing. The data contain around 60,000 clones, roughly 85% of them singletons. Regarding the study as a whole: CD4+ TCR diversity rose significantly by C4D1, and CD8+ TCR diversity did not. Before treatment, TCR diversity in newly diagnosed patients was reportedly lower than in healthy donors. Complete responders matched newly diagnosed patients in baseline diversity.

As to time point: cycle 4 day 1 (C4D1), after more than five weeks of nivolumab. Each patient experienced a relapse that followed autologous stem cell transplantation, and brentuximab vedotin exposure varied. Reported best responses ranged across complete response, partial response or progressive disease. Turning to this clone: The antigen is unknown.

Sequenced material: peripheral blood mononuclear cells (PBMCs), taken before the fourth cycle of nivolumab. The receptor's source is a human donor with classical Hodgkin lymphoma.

CDR3: CAWSALARESPLHF. The CDR3 DNA reads TGTGCCTGGAGTGCCCTTGCCCGAGAGTCGCCCCTCCACTTT. The chain links TRBV30 to TRBJ1-6; D is undetermined. V dropped 1 base and J dropped 13 bases, with 17 bases sitting between them. The CDR3 runs 14 residues. The V gene's germline CDR1 is GTSNPN and CDR2 SVGIG (reference sequence).